This T cell receptor beta chain was identified during a study of cytomegalovirus exposure and HLA in healthy donors. CDR1 SGHDT and CDR2 YYEEEE come from the germline V gene. The CDR3 contains 16 residues. This clone was counted a few times. Its target is unknown. PCR amplification relied on 60 Vbeta primers (plus 13 Jbeta primers). TCRdb's table, derived via immunoSEQ multiplex PCR, lists solely in-frame clones and lacks some. Found here are about 200,000 clones, about three quarters of them singletons; the top ten hold around 16%. Study-level results: Productive rates of about 87% or about 30% were seen for most TCR beta V segments in an earlier analysis. Most TCR sequences proved rare, with some public TCRs found in many donors.

The receptor was derived from a man in his forties or fifties in good health and CMV-seronegative. Input material: PBMCs. The V gene is TRBV5-6, the J gene TRBJ2-5; 7 nucleotides agree with TRBD1. Matching the DNA end better, TRBJ2-7 makes the J call doubtful. The CDR3 nucleotides are TGTGCCAGCAGCCAATACAAGGGGACAGTACTATACGAGCAGTACTTC. The encoded protein is CASSQYKGTVLYEQYF.